The 9 T cell receptor beta chains in this list originate from one sample, sequenced in a study of blood T cells in healthy people across ages (dated by TCRdb to 2014 to 2015). Library prep was done by 5' RACE. TCRdb names Illumina HiSeq 2500 as the instrument used. A second PCR of about 6 to 11 cycles was performed with a sample-barcoded 5' primer and a J-beta primer mix. TCRdb reprocessing: public reads trimmed at Q25 with fastp, clones called with MiXCR, in-frame beta chains kept. Rows with a matching CDR3 protein are joined into one entry that keeps the most common DNA and genes. The sample table contains roughly 1.6 million distinct CDR3 sequences; only one count was recorded for about 32% of them. Approximately 10% of the sample is in the top ten clones. The sample consisted of blood. Every receptor here comes from a woman between 25 and 40 years old in good health.

The genes are TRBV27 and TRBJ1-4; TRBD1 agrees at 9 bases. In germline, CDR1 is MNHEY, CDR2 SMNVEV (reference sequence). This CDR3 is built from 14 residues. V shed 5 bases, J shed 7 bases, and the junction held 5 bases outside the gene matches. The CDR3 coding sequence is TGTGCCAGCAGTCCGGACAGGGGTACTGAAAAACTGTTTTTT. Residues: CASSPDRGTEKLFF.

The rearrangement uses TRBV16 and TRBJ2-7, with D hard to call. CDR3 length equals 15 residues. The V end lost 1 base, the J end lost 2 bases, and 12 bases lay between the germline ends. Germline V lookup: CDR1 KGHSY, CDR2 FQNENV. The CDR3 region has the DNA TGTGCCAGCAGCCAATGGAGAGGTTCGGCCTACGAGCAGTACTTC. It encodes CASSQWRGSAYEQYF.

This clonotype was recorded many times. The chain has TRBV10-3 and TRBJ2-3; D gene ambiguous. V lost 11 bases and J lost 4, with 19 bases in between. The CDR3 contains 14 residues. The germline V gene encodes CDR1 ENHRY and CDR2 SYGVKD. The CDR3 DNA follows: TGTGCCGTCACGGACGGACGCGACGCAGATACGCAGTATTTT. As protein: CAVTDGRDADTQYF.

The chain has TRBV27 and TRBJ2-2, with D unresolved. CDR3 length: 13 residues. The germline V gene has CDR1 MNHEY and CDR2 SMNVEV (reference sequence). The V gene lost 8 bases and the J gene lost 3 bases, with 10 bases spanning the gap. The CDR3 loop is CASAHADTGELFF. The CDR3 DNA follows: TGTGCCAGCGCACACGCCGACACCGGGGAGCTGTTTTTT.

This clonotype was seen only a few times. The chain combines TRBV5-1 with TRBJ2-6, with 8 bases lining up with TRBD1. The CDR3 spans 18 residues. Germline CDR1 SGHRS, CDR2 YFSETQ. V shed 4 bases, J shed 0 bases, and the junction held 9 bases outside the gene matches. For the CDR3, the DNA is TGCGCCAGCAGCCCCCGTGGGACAGGAACCTCTGGGGCCAACGTCCTGACTTTC. Protein product: CASSPRGTGTSGANVLTF.

The V call is TRBV20-1, the J call TRBJ2-5; no reliable D call. The CDR3 contains 11 residues. V shed 5 bases and J shed 5 bases, with 9 bases lying between them. Germline loops: CDR1 DFQATT, CDR2 SNEGSKA (reference sequence). The CDR3 coding sequence is TGCAGTGCTGGACGACTGGAGACCCAGTACTTC. Its translation is CSAGRLETQYF.

A few counts support this clonotype. V gene TRBV3-1 combines with J gene TRBJ2-1; TRBD2 agrees at 8 bases. This CDR3 contains 15 residues. The germline V gene encodes CDR1 LGHDT and CDR2 YNNKEL (reference sequence). V shed 8 bases and J 3 bases; nucleotides not matched to a gene: 9. CDR3 nucleotide sequence: TGTGCCAGCGGTGGCGGGACTAGTTACTACAATGAGCAGTTCTTC. This encodes CASGGGTSYYNEQFF.

The V and J genes are TRBV7-9 and TRBJ1-1, with no clear D. Germline assignment: CDR1 SEHNR and CDR2 FQNEAQ (reference sequence). There are 14 residues in the CDR3. The ends were cut back, 3 bases at V and 7 bases at J, with 15 bases in the middle. The chain's CDR3 is CASSFSAGIVEAFF. CDR3 coding DNA: TGTGCCAGCAGCTTCTCCGCGGGGATCGTTGAAGCTTTCTTT.

This clonotype was seen only a few times. The V and J genes are TRBV20-1 and TRBJ2-1, with TRBD2 matching over 10 bases. This CDR3 is 13 amino acids long. Per germline, CDR1 DFQATT and CDR2 SNEGSKA (reference sequence). The V gene end was trimmed by 7 bases and the J gene end by 6 bases; junction bases not matched to a gene: 6. The CDR3 sequence: CSVKRGGVNEQFF. CDR3 DNA sequence: TGCAGTGTTAAGCGGGGGGGCGTCAATGAGCAGTTCTTC.